This entry lists 20 T cell receptor beta chains sequenced from one sample in a study of blood T cell repertoires in COVID-19. Clones were read by immunoSEQ multiplex PCR, and TCRdb kept only the in-frame ones, dropping some. This sample has approximately 220,000 clones, with approximately 83% found just once. The material sequenced was PBMCs or T cells enriched from blood (not recorded which). These receptors originate from a woman aged 40 to 50 who had been exposed to COVID-19.

The chain combines TRBV7-9 with TRBJ1-2, with a tentative D call TRBD1 (5 bases). The germline V gene encodes CDR1 SEHNR and CDR2 FQNEAQ (reference sequence). V gave up 5 bases and J gave up 2 bases, with 9 bases separating them. This CDR3 has 13 residues. The CDR3 spells CASSPTGNYGYTF. CDR3 nucleotide sequence: TGTGCCAGCAGCCCAACAGGCAACTATGGCTACACCTTC.

This clone was counted between two and nine times. The J gene is TRBJ1-6, the V gene TRBV27; TRBD1 matches at 7 bases. The CDR3 runs to 14 residues. With V trimmed by 6 bases and J by 6 bases, 5 bases remained unmatched. CDR1 is MNHEY and CDR2 is SMNVEV in the germline V gene (reference sequence). The CDR3: CASSPGTANSPLHF. The CDR3 nucleotides are TGTGCCAGCAGCCCCGGGACAGCTAATTCACCCCTCCACTTT.

This clone was observed a handful of times. The genes are TRBV3-1 (or the pseudogene TRBV3-2) and TRBJ1-5; no definite D call. The V gene lost 3 bases and the J gene lost 7 bases, with 10 bases spanning the gap. The CDR3 covers 13 residues. Germline-derived CDR1 and CDR2 are LGHDT and YNNKEL (reference sequence). CDR3 sequence: CASSQAGQQPQHF. Here the CDR3 DNA reads TGTGCCAGCAGCCAGGCAGGTCAACAGCCCCAGCATTTT.

This chain uses TRBV19 with TRBJ1-5; D is ambiguous. This CDR3 has 16 residues. CDR1 and CDR2 from the germline V gene are LNHDA and SQIVND (reference sequence). The germline V and J ends were trimmed by 4 bases and 4 bases, with 17 bases remaining between them. CDR3 region: CASSTSPGEQNQPQHF. CDR3 bases: TGTGCCAGTAGTACCTCGCCCGGGGAGCAAAATCAGCCCCAGCATTTT.

The chain employs TRBV18 and TRBJ2-5; TRBD1 agrees at 7 bases. The V and J ends lost 5 bases and 4 bases, in that order; junction bases with no gene match: 7. Germline CDR1 KGHSH, CDR2 LQKENI. CDR3 length: 14 amino acids. The CDR3 region is CASSERRTGETQYF. In DNA, the CDR3 is TGTGCCAGCTCAGAGCGACGGACAGGAGAGACCCAGTACTTC. Full variable domain (remainder filled in from reference TRBV18 and TRBJ2-5): NAGVMQNPRHLVRRRGQEARLRCSPMKGHSHVYWYRQLPEEGLKFMVYLQKENIIDESGMPKERFSAEFPKEGPSILRIQQVVRGDSAAYFCASSERRTGETQYFGPGTRLLVL.

The chain carries TRBV4-2 and TRBJ1-5, with 9 positions matching TRBD1. V dropped 1 base and J dropped 4; count of bases not matched to a gene: 2. CDR1 and CDR2 (germline): LGHNA, YNFKEQ. The CDR3 covers 15 residues. CDR3 in DNA: TGTGCCAGCAGCCAAGTGACAGGGGGGAATCAGCCCCAGCATTTT. It codes for CASSQVTGGNQPQHF.

V and J are TRBV25-1 and TRBJ2-2; 11 nucleotides line up with TRBD1. The CDR3 contains 17 residues. The germline V gene encodes CDR1 MGHDK and CDR2 SYGVNS. The J segment lost 4 bases and the V segment lost 5 bases, leaving 9 bases of the junction unmatched. CDR3 amino acids: CASSRMEGQGATGELFF. Written as DNA, the CDR3 is TGTGCCAGCAGTCGGATGGAAGGACAGGGGGCCACCGGGGAGCTGTTTTTT.

This chain's CDR3 is CAWSLSTEAFF. DNA for the CDR3: TGTGCCTGGAGTCTTTCGACTGAAGCTTTCTTT. V is TRBV30 and J is TRBJ1-1, with D unclear. This CDR3 has 11 amino acids. V was shortened by 2 bases and J by 5 bases, with 6 bases between the two germline ends. Germline V gene lookup returns CDR1 GTSNPN and CDR2 SVGIG (reference sequence).

J is TRBJ1-1 and V is TRBV12-3 or TRBV12-4; no definite D call. The germline V and J ends were trimmed by 4 bases and 5 bases, with 5 bases remaining between them. The CDR3 is made up of 11 amino acids. The CDR3 coding sequence is TGTGCCAGCAGTTCGGGGACTGAAGCTTTCTTT. It is translated as CASSSGTEAFF.

This clone has just a few counts. J is TRBJ2-5 and V is TRBV4-1, with 11 positions matching TRBD2. Germline V gene lookup returns CDR1 MGHRA and CDR2 YSYEKL. This CDR3 comprises 16 residues. J lost 5 bases, V lost 0 bases, and 5 bases had no gene match. CDR3 region: CASSQEPSGGRETQYF. The DNA for the CDR3 is TGCGCCAGCAGCCAAGAGCCTAGCGGGGGGCGGGAGACCCAGTACTTC.

This chain joins TRBV5-1 and TRBJ2-3; TRBD2 aligns across 12 bases. Unmatched junction bases numbered 2, after V lost 0 bases and J lost 3 bases. Per germline, CDR1 SGHRS and CDR2 YFSETQ. The CDR3 spans 16 residues. In DNA form, the CDR3 reads TGCGCCAGCAGCTTGGGACTAGCGGGGGAGACAGATACGCAGTATTTT. It codes for CASSLGLAGETDTQYF.

V is TRBV19 and J is TRBJ2-5, with 9 bases matching TRBD1. With 1 base clipped from V and 1 base from J, the junction kept 1 base outside the gene matches. Germline assignment: CDR1 LNHDA and CDR2 SQIVND (reference sequence). This CDR3 spans 15 amino acids. CDR3 bases: TGTGCCAGTAGTATAGGGGGACAGGGCCAAGAGACCCAGTACTTC. It codes for CASSIGGQGQETQYF.

The chain joins TRBV28 to TRBJ2-7; 8 bases match TRBD2. The CDR3 is 14 amino acids. The V and J ends lost 3 bases and 3 bases, in that order; junction bases with no gene match: 4. Germline V gene data show CDR1 as MDHEN and CDR2 as SYDVKM. The CDR3 sequence: CASSFISGVYEQYF. DNA for the CDR3: TGTGCCAGCAGTTTCATTAGCGGGGTCTACGAGCAGTACTTC. The complete variable domain, with remaining parts taken from reference TRBV28 and TRBJ2-7, reads DVKVTQSSRYLVKRTGEKVFLECVQDMDHENMFWYRQDPGLGLRLIYFSYDVKMKEKGDIPEGYSVSREKKERFSLILESASTNQTSMYLCASSFISGVYEQYFGPGTRLTVT.

This clone occurred a few times. This chain joins TRBV10-3 and TRBJ2-1; D remains unclear. The CDR3 length is 12 residues. The V end lost 5 bases, the J end lost 8 bases, and 10 bases lay between the germline ends. CDR1 is ENHRY, CDR2 SYGVKD, per germline. The CDR3 DNA reads TGTGCCATCAGTTTGGGCAGTCATGAGCAGTTCTTC. It codes for CAISLGSHEQFF.

This clone was counted between two and nine times. The chain combines TRBV7-2 with TRBJ1-4, with 7 bases lining up with TRBD1. Germline assignment: CDR1 SGHTA and CDR2 FQGNSA. V lost 7 bases to trimming and J lost 5 bases; unmatched junction nucleotides: 7. There are 14 residues in the CDR3. CDR3 amino acids: CASNVGTANEKLFF. CDR3 sequence (DNA): TGTGCCAGCAACGTCGGGACAGCGAATGAAAAACTGTTTTTT.

The rearrangement uses TRBV25-1 and TRBJ1-1; TRBD1 might be the D (6 bases). CDR3 length: 14 amino acids. Germline lookup yields CDR1 MGHDK and CDR2 SYGVNS. V lost 5 bases to trimming and J lost 1 base, with 11 bases between them. CDR3 residues: CASSLQGSNTEAFF. CDR3 coding DNA: TGTGCCAGCAGTTTACAGGGTTCGAACACTGAAGCTTTCTTT.

The J gene is TRBJ1-4, the V gene TRBV3-1 (or the pseudogene TRBV3-2); 7 bases align to TRBD1. CDR1 is LGHDT and CDR2 is YNNKEL in the germline V gene (reference sequence). The J segment lost 2 bases and the V segment lost 0 bases, leaving 3 bases of the junction unmatched. The CDR3 is 16 residues long. The CDR3: CASSQDKGQTNEKLFF. In nucleotides, the CDR3 is TGTGCCAGCAGCCAAGACAAGGGACAGACTAATGAAAAACTGTTTTTT.

The chain carries TRBV18 and TRBJ1-1, with D maybe TRBD1 (6 bases). The CDR3 extends over 17 amino acids. Trimming removed 1 base at V and 4 bases at J, with 19 bases between. Germline lookup yields CDR1 KGHSH and CDR2 LQKENI. In DNA form, the CDR3 reads TGTGCCAGCTCACCACGGGAATCAGGGGTAGGGGTCACTGAAGCTTTCTTT. Translating it yields CASSPRESGVGVTEAFF.

The V call is TRBV12-3 or TRBV12-4, the J call TRBJ2-3; unclear D gene. The CDR3 is 13 residues long. V shed 6 bases and J shed 1 base, with 8 bases lying between them. The CDR3 DNA follows: TGTGCCAGCAGCACCCGGGGCACAGATACGCAGTATTTT. Its translation is CASSTRGTDTQYF.

The genes are TRBV11-2 and TRBJ1-3, with D perhaps TRBD1 (5 bases). V was cut by 3 bases and J by 8 bases, with 20 bases left in between. This CDR3 has 16 residues. Germline V gene data show CDR1 as SGHAT and CDR2 as FQNNGV. CDR3 DNA sequence: TGTGCCAGCAGCTTTACTGCCGGAGTCGGGGGGGACACCATATATTTT. It is translated as CASSFTAGVGGDTIYF.